The 27 T cell receptor beta chains in this list originate from one sample, sequenced in a study of shared T cell receptors in the human thymus. Profiling relied on immunoSEQ multiplex PCR, and the TCRdb table lists in-frame clones only, not all of them. The data show about 380,000 clones, 85% to 95% seen once. The specimen was thymocytes. These receptors all stem from a human donor.

The chain links TRBV18 to TRBJ2-1, with a possible D match to TRBD1 (6 bases). The V gene lost 5 bases and the J gene lost 9 bases, with 23 bases spanning the gap. The CDR3 is made up of 16 amino acids. CDR1 KGHSH and CDR2 LQKENI come from the germline V gene. CDR3 bases: TGTGCCAGCTCATTACAGGGCCCTGTGGGGGACATTGAGCAGTTCTTC. Amino acid sequence: CASSLQGPVGDIEQFF.

This chain links TRBV4-1 with TRBJ1-3; the D gene is possibly TRBD1 (6 bases). There are 15 residues in the CDR3. V lost 3 bases, J lost 1 base, and 10 bases lay in between. The germline gives CDR1 MGHRA, CDR2 YSYEKL. The CDR3 sequence is CASSQDRSSGNTIYF. The DNA of the CDR3 is TGCGCCAGCAGCCAGGACAGATCGTCTGGAAACACCATATATTTT.

This sequence joins TRBV28 and TRBJ1-4, with 7 bases matching TRBD1. The ends lost 6 bases at V and 5 bases at J; junction bases unmatched: 9. Germline V gives CDR1 MDHEN, CDR2 SYDVKM. There are 15 residues in the CDR3. The CDR3 DNA reads TGTGCCAGCAGGTGCGGACAGGTCCGGAATGAAAAACTGTTTTTT. It translates to CASRCGQVRNEKLFF.

This chain links TRBV7-9 with TRBJ1-1, with 12 bases identical to TRBD1. The V gene's germline CDR1 is SEHNR and CDR2 FQNEAQ (reference sequence). The junction had 15 bases not matched to a gene; V was cut back by 5 bases and J by 11 bases. The CDR3 loop spans 16 amino acids. CDR3 loop: CASSRSTGQGALGAFF. The CDR3, as DNA: TGTGCCAGCAGCAGATCTACGGGACAGGGGGCATTGGGGGCTTTCTTT.

The chain couples TRBV27 to TRBJ2-7, with TRBD2 matching over 7 bases. Germline CDR1 MNHEY, CDR2 SMNVEV (reference sequence). J was trimmed by 0 bases and V by 3 bases; bases with no gene match: 11. The CDR3 length is 17 residues. The CDR3 nucleotides read TGTGCCAGCAGTTTTCGACCGAGCGGGGAGCACTCCTACGAGCAGTACTTC. This translates into CASSFRPSGEHSYEQYF.

J is TRBJ2-3 and V is TRBV7-6; TRBD2 matches 11 bases. In germline, CDR1 is SGHVS, CDR2 FNYEAQ. Trimming took 0 bases from V and 0 from J; bases not matched to a gene: 2. CDR3 size: 17 residues. Written as DNA, the CDR3 is TGTGCCAGCAGCTTAGCAAGGACTAGCGGGAGCACAGATACGCAGTATTTT. Protein: CASSLARTSGSTDTQYF.

The chain couples TRBV6-1 to TRBJ2-5; D perhaps matches TRBD1 (5 bases). From germline, CDR1 is MNHNS and CDR2 SASEGT. The V and J ends lost 4 bases and 5 bases respectively, with 11 bases between them. The length of the CDR3 is 13 residues. CDR3 bases: TGTGCCAGCAGTGTGGCAGGGTGGGAGACCCAGTACTTC. Its translation is CASSVAGWETQYF.

The rearrangement uses TRBV9 and TRBJ2-1; 7 bases agree with TRBD2. The CDR3 has 18 amino acids. Trimming cost V 4 bases and J 0 bases; bases outside gene matches: 13. Germline V lookup: CDR1 SGDLS, CDR2 YYNGEE. The CDR3 DNA reads TGTGCCAGCAGCCCCGCCCCCGAAATAGCGGGCTCCTACAATGAGCAGTTCTTC. The encoded protein is CASSPAPEIAGSYNEQFF.

The chain has TRBV7-6 and TRBJ1-5, with 8 bases fitting TRBD1. CDR3 length equals 15 residues. V trimming: 3 bases; J trimming: 5 bases; junction bases outside the gene matches: 6. Germline-derived CDR1 and CDR2 are SGHVS and FNYEAQ. CDR3 nucleotide sequence: TGTGCCAGCAGCTTCGGACAGGGTTTGGATCAGCCCCAGCATTTT. It specifies CASSFGQGLDQPQHF.

The chain links TRBV29-1 to TRBJ1-1, with 12 bases identical to TRBD1. The CDR3 is 13 residues long. Germline loops: CDR1 SQVTM, CDR2 ANQGSEA. With V trimmed by 6 bases and J by 6 bases, 5 bases remained unmatched. The CDR3 nucleotides are TGCAGCGTCCCGGGACAGGGGGCGCCTGAAGCTTTCTTT. Its translation: CSVPGQGAPEAFF.

The rearrangement links TRBV27 to TRBJ2-7; TRBD1 aligns across 11 bases. The junction had 12 bases not matched to a gene; V was cut back by 6 bases and J by 5 bases. The CDR3 length is 16 residues. From germline, CDR1 is MNHEY and CDR2 SMNVEV (reference sequence). The CDR3, as DNA: TGTGCCAGCAGCTTCCGAACCGGGACAGGGGGAGACGAGCAGTACTTC. Residues: CASSFRTGTGGDEQYF.

This clone was found once. The V gene is TRBV27, the J gene TRBJ2-3; possibly TRBD1 for D (5 bases). In germline, CDR1 is MNHEY, CDR2 SMNVEV (reference sequence). This CDR3 region has 17 residues. V was trimmed by 7 bases and J by 2 bases, leaving 22 bases between them. The CDR3: CASTWGPVRHSTDTQYF. DNA of the CDR3: TGTGCCAGCACCTGGGGCCCGGTCAGACATTCCACAGATACGCAGTATTTT.

The chain is built from TRBV27 and TRBJ1-5; TRBD1 matches at 9 bases. V was pared by 2 bases and J by 2 bases, with 10 bases of the junction left unmatched. Germline V gene data show CDR1 as MNHEY and CDR2 as SMNVEV (reference sequence). CDR3 size: 18 residues. CDR3 in amino acids: CASSLGTGGNRGNQPQHF. In DNA form, the CDR3 reads TGTGCCAGCAGTTTAGGCACAGGGGGCAATCGGGGCAATCAGCCCCAGCATTTT.

V and J are TRBV29-1 and TRBJ2-5; 7 bases agree with TRBD1. The CDR3 is made up of 14 amino acids. Per germline, CDR1 SQVTM and CDR2 ANQGSEA. The V segment lost 5 bases and the J segment 3 bases; nucleotides outside the gene matches: 9. The CDR3 protein is CSVYFDREEETQYF. The CDR3 coding sequence is TGCAGCGTTTACTTTGACAGGGAAGAAGAGACCCAGTACTTC.

The gene calls are TRBV15 and TRBJ1-3; D gene unclear. Germline assignment: CDR1 LNHNV and CDR2 YYDKDF (reference sequence). The CDR3 totals 14 residues. Trimming took 1 base from V and 4 from J, leaving 8 bases between them. CDR3 region: CATSRVREGNTIYF. DNA of the CDR3: TGTGCCACCAGCAGAGTTCGAGAGGGAAACACCATATATTTT. Together with reference TRBV15 and TRBJ1-3, the CDR3 gives the full variable domain: DAMVIQNPRYQVTQFGKPVTLSCSQTLNHNVMYWYQQKSSQAPKLLFHYYDKDFNNEADTPDNFQSRRPNTSFCFLDIRSPGLGDTAMYLCATSRVREGNTIYFGEGSWLTVV.

The chain carries TRBV27 and TRBJ2-1; D is unresolved. Deletions cut 9 bases from V and 7 bases from J, with 10 bases between. In germline, CDR1 is MNHEY, CDR2 SMNVEV (reference sequence). The CDR3 consists of 11 residues. The CDR3 bases are TGTGCCAGTTGGAAAGGGAATGAGCAGTTCTTC. Protein sequence: CASWKGNEQFF.

V is TRBV27 and J is TRBJ2-5; 11 bases align to TRBD2. The CDR3 sequence is 16 residues long. The V and J ends lost 5 bases and 0 bases, in that order; junction bases with no gene match: 5. The germline CDR1 and CDR2 sequences are MNHEY and SMNVEV (reference sequence). CDR3 amino acids: CASSTKGLADQETQYF. The CDR3 nucleotides are TGTGCCAGCAGTACAAAGGGACTAGCGGACCAAGAGACCCAGTACTTC.

The chain is built from TRBV4-1 and TRBJ2-1, with TRBD2 matching over 9 bases. The V gene's germline CDR1 is MGHRA and CDR2 YSYEKL. This CDR3 comprises 18 residues. Trimming cost V 0 bases and J 3 bases; bases outside gene matches: 9. Here the CDR3 DNA reads TGCGCCAGCAGCCAAGACCATGGGGCGGGAGGGTTCTACAATGAGCAGTTCTTC. Protein: CASSQDHGAGGFYNEQFF.

This rearrangement joins TRBV19 to TRBJ1-1, with D unclear. The length of the CDR3 is 15 residues. Germline assignment: CDR1 LNHDA and CDR2 SQIVND (reference sequence). With 2 bases removed from V and 5 bases from J, the gap between germline ends came to 15 bases. CDR3 amino acids: CASSIKEAGWTEAFF. The CDR3 bases are TGTGCCAGTAGTATAAAGGAGGCAGGTTGGACTGAAGCTTTCTTT. The full variable domain, its missing parts supplied by reference TRBV19 and TRBJ1-1, is DGGITQSPKYLFRKEGQNVTLSCEQNLNHDAMYWYRQDPGQGLRLIYYSQIVNDFQKGDIAEGYSVSREKKESFPLTVTSAQKNPTAFYLCASSIKEAGWTEAFFGQGTRLTVV.

The chain employs TRBV29-1 and TRBJ1-1; a possible D gene is TRBD1 (6 bases). CDR1 is SQVTM and CDR2 is ANQGSEA in the germline V gene. This CDR3 spans 15 amino acids. Deletions cut 8 bases from V and 2 bases from J, with 21 bases between. The CDR3 is CSPVWGLHVNTEAFF. The CDR3 DNA reads TGCAGCCCCGTATGGGGGCTCCACGTAAACACTGAAGCTTTCTTT.

V is TRBV6-1 and J is TRBJ2-1; 8 nucleotides match TRBD2. The J segment lost 3 bases and the V segment lost 2 bases, leaving 6 bases of the junction unmatched. The CDR3 runs 16 residues. The germline V gene encodes CDR1 MNHNS and CDR2 SASEGT. CDR3 amino acids: CASSERPSGLYNEQFF. Here the CDR3 DNA reads TGTGCCAGCAGTGAACGTCCTAGCGGGCTCTACAATGAGCAGTTCTTC.

CDR3 DNA: TGCAGCGTCGAGCCGGGTCCCAGAAACTCTGGAAACACCATATATTTT. Translation gives CSVEPGPRNSGNTIYF. This sequence joins TRBV29-1 and TRBJ1-3, with D unresolved. The germline V gene encodes CDR1 SQVTM and CDR2 ANQGSEA. The CDR3 has 16 amino acids. The V end was cut by 6 bases, the J end by 0 bases, with 18 bases between.

V gene TRBV5-4 combines with J gene TRBJ2-3; 11 nucleotides line up with TRBD2. J gave up 1 base and V 3 bases, and 7 bases lay outside the gene matches. CDR1 SGHNT and CDR2 YYREEE come from the germline V gene (reference sequence). The CDR3 consists of 17 residues. CDR3 nucleotides: TGTGCCAGCAGCTCCAATAGCGGGAGGGCCCGCACAGATACGCAGTATTTT. Protein sequence: CASSSNSGRARTDTQYF.

V usage is TRBV5-6 and J usage is TRBJ2-5, with D unclear. Germline loops: CDR1 SGHDT, CDR2 YYEEEE. This CDR3 has 14 amino acids. Trimming removed 1 base at V and 2 bases at J, with 9 bases between. The CDR3 spells CASSLTAAQETQYF. The CDR3 nucleotides read TGTGCCAGCAGCTTGACGGCAGCTCAAGAGACCCAGTACTTC.

The chain uses TRBV19 and TRBJ1-2; a possible D gene is TRBD1 (6 bases). V lost 4 bases to trimming and J lost 4 bases, with 13 bases between them. The germline gives CDR1 LNHDA, CDR2 SQIVND (reference sequence). The CDR3 length is 14 residues. In nucleotides, the CDR3 is TGTGCCAGTAGTACCAACAGGGTAGGCTATGGCTACACCTTC. This encodes CASSTNRVGYGYTF.

V gene TRBV7-9 combines with J gene TRBJ1-3; tentatively, D is TRBD1 (5 bases). Germline V gives CDR1 SEHNR, CDR2 FQNEAQ (reference sequence). V lost 11 bases, J lost 5 bases, and 16 bases lay in between. CDR3 length: 13 amino acids. CDR3 DNA sequence: TGTGCCTTCAGGGCGGGTATTCGAAACACCATATATTTT. Protein product: CAFRAGIRNTIYF.

This chain joins TRBV9 and TRBJ2-3, with 9 bases that match TRBD2. CDR3 length: 16 amino acids. Germline assignment: CDR1 SGDLS and CDR2 YYNGEE. J lost 0 bases, V lost 3 bases, and 5 bases had no gene match. For the CDR3, the DNA is TGTGCCAGCAGCGCCTCAGCGGGAGGCAGCACAGATACGCAGTATTTT. Translated, it gives CASSASAGGSTDTQYF.